Listed below are T cell receptor beta chains from one sample, sequenced in a study of identifying expanded T cells in peripheral blood. Sequencing used immunoSEQ multiplex PCR; TCRdb keeps in-frame clones, though not all of them. Found here are more than 75,000 clones, roughly 90% of them singletons; the top ten hold about 3.9%. What was sequenced was blood. These receptor sequences come from a person aged 18-70 years in good health. CDR3s include the opening cysteine and the closing phenylalanine or tryptophan. The D gene is left open where the match is weak. Some rows have no size entry. The others give once, few or many, or a class for an expanded clone.

V	D	J	size	CDR3	DNA
TRBV4-1	.	TRBJ1-5	.	CASSQDPGNRNQPQHF	TGCGCCAGCAGCCAAGATCCAGGGAACCGCAATCAGCCCCAGCATTTT
TRBV9	TRBD2	TRBJ2-1	.	CASSVGGSGAYNEQFF	TGTGCCAGCAGCGTAGGGGGTAGCGGGGCCTACAATGAGCAGTTCTTC
TRBV29-1	TRBD1	TRBJ1-2	.	CSAEGDSNTPNYGYTF	TGCAGCGCCGAGGGGGACAGCAATACACCTAACTATGGCTACACCTTC
TRBV23-1	.	TRBJ2-2	.	CASSQSRITGELFF	TGCGCCAGCAGTCAATCGCGGATCACCGGGGAGCTGTTTTTT
TRBV19	TRBD1	TRBJ2-2	.	CASSIDRGSTGELFF	TGTGCCAGTAGTATTGACAGGGGTAGCACCGGGGAGCTGTTTTTT
TRBV11-1	.	TRBJ2-7	.	CASSLDGGHYEQYF	TGTGCCAGCAGCTTAGATGGGGGACACTACGAGCAGTACTTC
TRBV6-5	.	TRBJ2-7	once	CASSYSTVYEQYF	TGTGCCAGCAGTTACTCGACAGTTTACGAGCAGTACTTC
TRBV10-3	TRBD2	TRBJ2-5	.	CAISGAVSGKAAQYF	TGTGCCATCAGTGGTGCGGTTAGCGGGAAGGCGGCCCAGTACTTC
TRBV28	.	TRBJ1-5	.	CASSLWGANQPQHF	TGTGCCAGCAGTTTATGGGGGGCGAATCAGCCCCAGCATTTT
TRBV4-3	.	TRBJ2-1	.	CASSHQEEDNEQFF	TGCGCCAGCAGCCACCAAGAGGAAGACAATGAGCAGTTCTTC
TRBV29-1	.	TRBJ2-6	.	CSVRIGANVLTF	TGCAGCGTTAGGATTGGGGCCAACGTCCTGACTTTC
TRBV27	TRBD2	TRBJ2-7	.	CASSWASGDYEQYF	TGTGCCAGCAGTTGGGCTAGCGGCGACTACGAGCAGTACTTC
TRBV6-1	TRBD2	TRBJ2-5	.	CASSGLAGEETQYF	TGTGCCAGCAGTGGACTAGCGGGGGAAGAGACCCAGTACTTC
TRBV6-1	TRBD1	TRBJ2-7	.	CASRAYRGTFYEQYF	TGTGCCAGCAGGGCCTACAGGGGGACTTTCTACGAGCAGTACTTC
TRBV5-4	TRBD1	TRBJ2-2	once	CASSEGQGKNTGELFF	TGTGCCAGCAGCGAGGGACAGGGGAAGAACACCGGGGAGCTGTTTTTT
TRBV6-4	.	TRBJ2-2	.	CASSESRETGELFF	TGTGCCAGCAGTGAATCCAGGGAAACCGGGGAGCTGTTTTTT
TRBV7-2	.	TRBJ2-7	.	CASSNQQGAHEQYF	TGTGCCAGCAGCAACCAACAGGGAGCCCACGAGCAGTACTTC
TRBV2	TRBD1	TRBJ2-1	.	CASSRDRGQYYNEQFF	TGTGCCAGCAGTAGGGACAGGGGGCAGTACTACAATGAGCAGTTCTTC
TRBV6-1	TRBD2	TRBJ2-3	.	CASSEAAGGPTDTQYF	TGTGCCAGCAGTGAAGCTGCGGGGGGACCCACAGATACGCAGTATTTT
TRBV30	.	TRBJ2-3	.	CAWSHTRTDTQYF	TGTGCCTGGTCCCATACAAGGACAGATACGCAGTATTTT
TRBV6-1	.	TRBJ1-5	once	CASSDSHSNQPQHF	TGTGCCAGCAGTGACAGCCATAGCAATCAGCCCCAGCATTTT
TRBV11-3	TRBD2	TRBJ2-3	.	CASSYTGTSGSTDTQYF	TGTGCCAGCAGCTATACCGGGACTAGCGGGAGTACAGATACGCAGTATTTT
TRBV7-8	.	TRBJ2-7	.	CASSNLVISSEQYF	TGTGCCAGCAGTAACTTAGTTATATCGTCCGAGCAGTACTTC
TRBV29-1	.	TRBJ2-7	.	CSVEGGRTYEQYF	TGCAGCGTTGAGGGGGGCCGGACCTACGAGCAGTACTTC
TRBV7-9	.	TRBJ2-5	medium-sized	CASRQEGETQYF	TGTGCCAGCAGACAGGAAGGGGAGACCCAGTACTTC
TRBV19	.	TRBJ2-3	.	CASRRGFYSTDTQYF	TGTGCCAGTAGAAGGGGCTTCTATAGCACAGATACGCAGTATTTT
TRBV2	.	TRBJ1-4	.	CASSEGPVTNEKLFF	TGTGCCAGCAGTGAAGGGCCAGTTACTAATGAAAAACTGTTTTTT
TRBV9	.	TRBJ2-5	.	CASSVSGVQETQYF	TGTGCCAGCAGCGTAAGTGGGGTACAAGAGACCCAGTACTTC
TRBV7-9	.	TRBJ1-5	.	CASSLEGGYSNQPQHF	TGTGCCAGCAGCTTAGAGGGCGGTTATAGCAATCAGCCCCAGCATTTT
TRBV5-1	.	TRBJ2-1	.	CASSPRFGSRGALYNEQFF	TGCGCCAGCAGCCCGCGGTTTGGGTCACGGGGGGCCCTCTACAATGAGCAGTTCTTC
TRBV11-2	.	TRBJ2-1	.	CASSLSHGQFNEQFF	TGTGCCAGCAGCTTATCTCACGGACAGTTCAATGAGCAGTTCTTC
TRBV6-5	.	TRBJ1-4	once	CASSYDVGEKLFF	TGTGCCAGCAGTTACGACGTGGGAGAAAAACTGTTTTTT
TRBV18	.	TRBJ2-1	.	CASSPPGTGPYNEQFF	TGTGCCAGCTCACCACCGGGTACAGGCCCCTACAATGAGCAGTTCTTC
TRBV10-3	.	TRBJ2-7	.	CAIQDTYEQYF	TGTGCCATCCAGGACACCTACGAGCAGTACTTC
TRBV28	TRBD1	TRBJ1-2	.	CASSLTGGFYGYTF	TGTGCCAGCAGTTTGACAGGGGGGTTCTATGGCTACACCTTC
TRBV7-8	TRBD2	TRBJ2-3	.	CASSLELAGRAWNTDTQYF	TGTGCCAGCAGCTTAGAACTAGCGGGAAGAGCTTGGAACACAGATACGCAGTATTTT
TRBV20-1	.	TRBJ2-7	.	CSARAYEQYF	TGCAGTGCTAGAGCCTACGAGCAGTACTTC
TRBV4-3	.	TRBJ2-7	many	CASSQDPGTPYEQYF	TGCGCCAGCAGCCAAGATCCCGGGACCCCCTACGAGCAGTACTTC
TRBV11-2	TRBD1	TRBJ1-2	few	CASSLDYRGRGYTF	TGTGCCAGCAGCTTAGATTACAGGGGGCGGGGCTACACCTTC
TRBV30	.	TRBJ1-5	.	CAWSVSRSTPQHF	TGTGCCTGGAGTGTAAGCCGCTCTACGCCCCAGCATTTT
TRBV11-2	TRBD1	TRBJ2-1	.	CASSLGSQGADEQFF	TGTGCCAGCAGCTTAGGATCACAGGGGGCAGATGAGCAGTTCTTC